Included here is one T cell receptor (beta chain) sequence, with context. The antigen remains unidentified. Germline lookup yields CDR1 WSHSY and CDR2 SAAADI. This CDR3 is built from 13 residues. The V and J ends lost 8 bases and 0 bases respectively, with 10 bases between them. This specimen comes from a study of T cell repertoires in cytomegalovirus infection. About the research overall: An indication of both CMV infection and matching HLA type came from public TCR beta signatures.

Study-wide results and limits: In two of eight donors, the top clonotype was HLA-C-restricted CMV-specific.

TCRdb redid the calling of the reads with MiXCR, one entry per CDR3 protein. This table has around 900,000 distinct CDR3 sequences, about 33% appearing once. V is TRBV10-2 and J is TRBJ2-5; D may be TRBD1 (6 bases). Specimen: cultured CD8+ T cells from PBMCs, collected from culture after CMV antigen stimulation. The receptor was isolated from a human donor in good health (CMV status not recorded). Some clones in this sample may be carry-over from other donors' samples. CDR3: CASYRDNQETQYF. The CDR3 bases are TGCGCCAGCTACCGGGACAACCAAGAGACCCAGTACTTC.